What follows are 19 T cell receptor beta chains derived from one specimen sequenced in a study of a mutant IDH1 vaccine in newly diagnosed glioma. This sample's time point: week 11, during vaccination. Topical imiquimod accompanied each vaccine dose, which consisted of 300 ug of mutant IDH1 20-mer peptide. Their antigens remain unidentified. Assay: immunoSEQ multiplex PCR; the TCRdb copy retains only in-frame clones and omits some. The table shows around 66,000 clones, with roughly 80% occurring only once. Here the sequenced sample was PBMCs, taken from a glioma patient whose treatment included an IDH1 peptide vaccine. The receptor source for this set is a man in his fifties with glioma.

The chain links TRBV5-1 to TRBJ2-2, with no clear D. Germline CDR1 SGHRS, CDR2 YFSETQ. Trimming stripped 2 bases from V and 3 bases from J, with 8 bases between. The CDR3 runs 14 residues. CDR3 coding DNA: TGCGCCAGCAGCTTAACAGAAGACACCGGGGAGCTGTTTTTT. It codes for CASSLTEDTGELFF.

This clone was seen a single time. The J gene is TRBJ1-2, the V gene TRBV6-1; 7 nucleotides agree with TRBD1. Trimming removed 6 bases from V and 6 bases from J; junction bases left unmatched: 10. CDR1 MNHNS and CDR2 SASEGT come from the germline V gene. CDR3 length equals 14 residues. Written as DNA, the CDR3 is TGTGCCAGCAGCCAGACAGGGATCGGGGATGGCTACACCTTC. It specifies CASSQTGIGDGYTF.

The chain carries TRBV30 and TRBJ2-7; D perhaps matches TRBD2 (6 bases). Looked up from germline, CDR1 is GTSNPN and CDR2 is SVGIG (reference sequence). The CDR3 has 15 amino acids. V was pared by 4 bases and J by 0 bases, with 16 bases between. CDR3 bases: TGTGCCTGGAAAAGGAGGGGCCCGAGCTCCTACGAGCAGTACTTC. Translation gives CAWKRRGPSSYEQYF.

The CDR3 nucleotides read TGTGCCATCATTAGCGGGTTAAGCTCCTACGAGCAGTACTTC. Translated: CAIISGLSSYEQYF. The V gene is TRBV2, the J gene TRBJ2-7; 7 bases line up with TRBD2. The CDR3 sequence is 14 residues long. Germline values: CDR1 SNHLY, CDR2 FYNNEI. The trim removed 10 bases at V and 0 bases at J, leaving 9 bases unmatched. Full variable domain (remainder filled in from reference TRBV2 and TRBJ2-7): EPEVTQTPSHQVTQMGQEVILRCVPISNHLYFYWYRQILGQKVEFLVSFYNNEISEKSEIFDDQFSVERPDGSNFTLKIRSTKLEDSAMYFCAIISGLSSYEQYFGPGTRLTVT.

The chain links TRBV7-9 to TRBJ1-1, with D perhaps matching TRBD1 (5 bases). Trimming removed 7 bases from V and 4 bases from J, with 13 bases in between. Germline CDR1 reads SEHNR; CDR2 reads FQNEAQ (reference sequence). The length of the CDR3 is 13 residues. This chain's CDR3 is CASTREAGTEAFF. CDR3 bases: TGTGCCAGCACCAGGGAAGCCGGCACTGAAGCTTTCTTT.

This sequence joins TRBV2 and TRBJ2-5; D is uncertain. Germline V lookup: CDR1 SNHLY, CDR2 FYNNEI. The V end lost 2 bases, the J end lost 1 base, and 11 bases lay between the germline ends. The CDR3 is made up of 15 amino acids. Here the CDR3 reads CASSEPERSQETQYF. The CDR3 DNA reads TGTGCCAGCAGTGAACCGGAAAGGTCCCAAGAGACCCAGTACTTC.

The V gene is TRBV5-6, the J gene TRBJ1-5, with TRBD1 matching over 8 bases. This CDR3 region has 16 residues. CDR1 and CDR2 (germline): SGHDT, YYEEEE. Trimming removed 1 base from V and 2 bases from J; junction bases left unmatched: 5. CDR3 in DNA: TGTGCCAGCAGCTTGTTAACGGACAGGGGCAATCAGCCCCAGCATTTT. Encoded protein: CASSLLTDRGNQPQHF.

This chain connects TRBV7-2 to TRBJ2-5, with TRBD1 identical over 7 bases. The J call is in doubt because the DNA end fits TRBJ2-7 better. This CDR3 contains 15 residues. Germline CDR1 and CDR2: SGHTA and FQGNSA. Here the CDR3 DNA reads TGTGCCAGCAGCTTGTATGGGACAGACTCCTACGAGCAGTACTTC. Amino acid sequence: CASSLYGTDSYEQYF.

The rearrangement uses TRBV5-6 and TRBJ1-2; no clear D gene. Germline V gene sequence: CDR1 SGHDT, CDR2 YYEEEE. The ends were cut back, 4 bases at V and 2 bases at J, with 9 bases in the middle. The CDR3 totals 13 residues. Written as DNA, the CDR3 is TGTGCCAGCAGCGCCGGACGGAACTATGGCTACACCTTC. Its protein product is CASSAGRNYGYTF. Complete variable domain (other parts from reference TRBV5-6 and TRBJ1-2): DAGVTQSPTHLIKTRGQQVTLRCSPKSGHDTVSWYQQALGQGPQFIFQYYEEEERQRGNFPDRFSGHQFPNYSSELNVNALLLGDSALYLCASSAGRNYGYTFGSGTRLTVV.

The rearrangement uses TRBV9 and TRBJ2-7; 7 bases are shared with TRBD2. The CDR3 spans 16 residues. The germline V gene has CDR1 SGDLS and CDR2 YYNGEE. With 4 bases clipped from V and 5 bases from J, the junction kept 15 bases outside the gene matches. CDR3 in DNA: TGTGCCAGCAGCCCCAGGTTCAGCGGGAACGCCAACGAGCAGTACTTC. The encoded protein is CASSPRFSGNANEQYF.

V is TRBV5-1 and J is TRBJ2-7; the match to TRBD1 covers 7 bases. Germline lookup yields CDR1 SGHRS and CDR2 YFSETQ. This CDR3 region has 13 residues. Trimming at V came to 1 base and at J to 6 bases, leaving 4 bases not matched to a gene. CDR3 bases: TGCGCCAGCAGCTTGTACACAGGGGCCGAGCAGTACTTC. Amino acid sequence: CASSLYTGAEQYF.

This sequence joins TRBV6-1 and TRBJ1-4; 7 bases are shared with TRBD1. V lost 6 bases to trimming and J lost 7 bases; unmatched junction nucleotides: 8. The CDR3 loop spans 14 amino acids. CDR1 and CDR2 (germline): MNHNS, SASEGT. This CDR3 is CASRPQGGGEKLFF. In nucleotides, the CDR3 is TGTGCCAGCAGGCCGCAGGGGGGGGGTGAAAAACTGTTTTTT.

This clone was seen only a few times. The rearrangement uses TRBV2 and TRBJ1-4; 11 bases map to TRBD1. The CDR3 sequence is 14 residues long. Germline CDR1 SNHLY, CDR2 FYNNEI. J gave up 10 bases and V 11 bases, and 12 bases lay outside the gene matches. CDR3 coding DNA: TGTGCCGGGAGTGTGGGACAGGGGGTTGGAAAACTGTTTTTT. Translating gives CAGSVGQGVGKLFF. Combining the CDR3 with reference TRBV2 and TRBJ1-4 gives the whole variable domain EPEVTQTPSHQVTQMGQEVILRCVPISNHLYFYWYRQILGQKVEFLVSFYNNEISEKSEIFDDQFSVERPDGSNFTLKIRSTKLEDSAMYFCAGSVGQGVGKLFFGSGTQLSVL.

This chain links TRBV7-9 with TRBJ2-7; TRBD1 agrees at 7 bases. CDR3 length: 16 amino acids. V was clipped by 5 bases and J by 5 bases; unmatched bases: 15. Germline CDR1 and CDR2: SEHNR and FQNEAQ (reference sequence). CDR3 nucleotides: TGTGCCAGCAGCCCACCCCCCGAGACAGGGTCCCACGAGCAGTACTTC. Translating it yields CASSPPPETGSHEQYF.

A single count supports this clone. The chain recombines TRBV7-2 with TRBJ1-5; 8 bases line up with TRBD1. The J segment lost 6 bases and the V segment lost 0 bases, leaving 7 bases of the junction unmatched. The CDR3 contains 16 residues. Germline-derived CDR1 and CDR2 are SGHTA and FQGNSA. The CDR3 coding sequence is TGTGCCAGCAGCTTAGCTTGGCAGGGGGCGGGTCAGCCCCAGCATTTT. Its translation: CASSLAWQGAGQPQHF. Full variable domain (remainder filled in from reference TRBV7-2 and TRBJ1-5): GAGVSQSPSNKVTEKGKDVELRCDPISGHTALYWYRQSLGQGLEFLIYFQGNSAPDKSGLPSDRFSAERTGGSVSTLTIQRTQQEDSAVYLCASSLAWQGAGQPQHFGDGTRLSIL.

The chain combines TRBV6-1 with TRBJ2-5; D may be TRBD2 (6 bases). The J call is doubtful: the DNA matches TRBJ2-7 better. From germline, CDR1 is MNHNS and CDR2 SASEGT. The CDR3 extends over 14 amino acids. CDR3 loop: CASSPSDSGYEQYF. CDR3 bases: TGTGCCAGCAGCCCTAGCGACAGTGGCTACGAGCAGTACTTC.

This sequence joins TRBV29-1 and TRBJ1-2; TRBD1 aligns across 7 bases. CDR1 SQVTM and CDR2 ANQGSEA come from the germline V gene. Trimming removed 7 bases from V and 4 bases from J; junction bases left unmatched: 3. This CDR3 is 11 amino acids long. In DNA, the CDR3 is TGCAGCGCGGGACAGAGCTATGGCTACACCTTC. It yields the protein CSAGQSYGYTF.

The chain joins TRBV6-5 to TRBJ2-2; 7 bases align to TRBD2. This CDR3 has 13 amino acids. The germline CDR1 and CDR2 sequences are MNHEY and SVGAGI. With 6 bases clipped from V and 7 bases from J, the junction kept 5 bases outside the gene matches. CDR3 DNA sequence: TGTGCCAGCAGCCACCGGGGGGACGGGGAGCTGTTTTTT. This sequence encodes CASSHRGDGELFF.

The V gene is TRBV5-4, the J gene TRBJ1-1, with D unclear. Germline CDR1 SGHNT, CDR2 YYREEE (reference sequence). V was clipped by 4 bases and J by 5 bases, with 9 bases between them. This CDR3 contains 12 residues. The CDR3 bases are TGTGCCAGCAGCCGTTCGGGGACTGAAGCTTTCTTT. Encoded protein: CASSRSGTEAFF.